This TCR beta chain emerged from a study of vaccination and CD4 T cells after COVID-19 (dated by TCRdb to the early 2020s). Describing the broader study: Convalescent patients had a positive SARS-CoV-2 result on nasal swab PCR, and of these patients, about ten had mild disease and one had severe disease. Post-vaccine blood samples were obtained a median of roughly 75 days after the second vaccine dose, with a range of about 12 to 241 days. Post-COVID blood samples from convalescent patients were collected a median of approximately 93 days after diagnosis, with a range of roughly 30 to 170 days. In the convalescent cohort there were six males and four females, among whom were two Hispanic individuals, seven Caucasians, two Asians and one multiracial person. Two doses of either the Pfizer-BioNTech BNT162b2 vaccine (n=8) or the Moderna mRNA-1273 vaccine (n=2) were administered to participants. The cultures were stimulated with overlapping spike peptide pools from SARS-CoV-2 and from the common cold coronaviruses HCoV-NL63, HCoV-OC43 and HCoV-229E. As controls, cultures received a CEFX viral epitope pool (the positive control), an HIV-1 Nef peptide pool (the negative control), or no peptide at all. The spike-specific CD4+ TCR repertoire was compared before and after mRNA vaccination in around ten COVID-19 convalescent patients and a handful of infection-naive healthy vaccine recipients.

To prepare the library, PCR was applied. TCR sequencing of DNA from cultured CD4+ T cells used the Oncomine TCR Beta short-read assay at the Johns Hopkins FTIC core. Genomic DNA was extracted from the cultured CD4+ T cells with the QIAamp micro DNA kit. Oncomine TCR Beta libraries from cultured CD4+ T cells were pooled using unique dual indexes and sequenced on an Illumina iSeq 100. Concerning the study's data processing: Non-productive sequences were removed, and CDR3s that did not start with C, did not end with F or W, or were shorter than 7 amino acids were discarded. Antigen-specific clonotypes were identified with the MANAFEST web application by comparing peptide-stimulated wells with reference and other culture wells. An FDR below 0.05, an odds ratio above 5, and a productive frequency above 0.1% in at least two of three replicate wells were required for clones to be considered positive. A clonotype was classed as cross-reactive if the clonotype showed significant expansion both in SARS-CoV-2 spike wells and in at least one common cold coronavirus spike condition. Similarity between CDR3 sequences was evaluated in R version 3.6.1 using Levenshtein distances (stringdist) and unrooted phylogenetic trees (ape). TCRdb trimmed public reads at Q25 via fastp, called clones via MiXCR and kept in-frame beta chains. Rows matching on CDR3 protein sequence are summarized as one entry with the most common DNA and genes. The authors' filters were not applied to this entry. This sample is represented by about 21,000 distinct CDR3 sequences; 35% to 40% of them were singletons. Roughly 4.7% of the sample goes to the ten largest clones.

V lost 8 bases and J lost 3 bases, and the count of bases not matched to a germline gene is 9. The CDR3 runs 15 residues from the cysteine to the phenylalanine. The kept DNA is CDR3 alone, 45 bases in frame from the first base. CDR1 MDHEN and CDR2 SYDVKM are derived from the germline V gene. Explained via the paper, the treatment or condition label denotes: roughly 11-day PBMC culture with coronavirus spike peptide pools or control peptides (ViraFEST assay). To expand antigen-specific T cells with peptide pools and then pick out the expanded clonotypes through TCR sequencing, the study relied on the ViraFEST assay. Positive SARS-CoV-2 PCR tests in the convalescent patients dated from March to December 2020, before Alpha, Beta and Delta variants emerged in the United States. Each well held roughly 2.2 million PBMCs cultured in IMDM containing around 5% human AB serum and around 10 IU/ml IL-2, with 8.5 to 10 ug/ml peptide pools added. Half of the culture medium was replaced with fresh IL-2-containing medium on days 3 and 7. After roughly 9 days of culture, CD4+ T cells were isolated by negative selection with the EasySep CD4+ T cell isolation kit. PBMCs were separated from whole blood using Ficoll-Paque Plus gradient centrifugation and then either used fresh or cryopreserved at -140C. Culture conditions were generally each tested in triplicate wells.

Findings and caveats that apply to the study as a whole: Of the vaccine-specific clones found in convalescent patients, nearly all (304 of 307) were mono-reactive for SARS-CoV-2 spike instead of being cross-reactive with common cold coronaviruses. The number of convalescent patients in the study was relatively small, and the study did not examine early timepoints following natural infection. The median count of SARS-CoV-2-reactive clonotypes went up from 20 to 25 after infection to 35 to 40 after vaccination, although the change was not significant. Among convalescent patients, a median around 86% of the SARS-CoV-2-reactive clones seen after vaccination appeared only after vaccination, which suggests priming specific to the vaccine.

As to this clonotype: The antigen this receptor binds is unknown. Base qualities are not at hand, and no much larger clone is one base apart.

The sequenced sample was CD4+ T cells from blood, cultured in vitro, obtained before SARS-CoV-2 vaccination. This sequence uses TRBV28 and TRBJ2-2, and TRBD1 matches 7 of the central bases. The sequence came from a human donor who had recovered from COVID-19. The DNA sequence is TGTGCCAGCCTAAGAGGGGGCGCGGACACCGGGGAGCTGTTTTTT. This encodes CASLRGGADTGELFF.